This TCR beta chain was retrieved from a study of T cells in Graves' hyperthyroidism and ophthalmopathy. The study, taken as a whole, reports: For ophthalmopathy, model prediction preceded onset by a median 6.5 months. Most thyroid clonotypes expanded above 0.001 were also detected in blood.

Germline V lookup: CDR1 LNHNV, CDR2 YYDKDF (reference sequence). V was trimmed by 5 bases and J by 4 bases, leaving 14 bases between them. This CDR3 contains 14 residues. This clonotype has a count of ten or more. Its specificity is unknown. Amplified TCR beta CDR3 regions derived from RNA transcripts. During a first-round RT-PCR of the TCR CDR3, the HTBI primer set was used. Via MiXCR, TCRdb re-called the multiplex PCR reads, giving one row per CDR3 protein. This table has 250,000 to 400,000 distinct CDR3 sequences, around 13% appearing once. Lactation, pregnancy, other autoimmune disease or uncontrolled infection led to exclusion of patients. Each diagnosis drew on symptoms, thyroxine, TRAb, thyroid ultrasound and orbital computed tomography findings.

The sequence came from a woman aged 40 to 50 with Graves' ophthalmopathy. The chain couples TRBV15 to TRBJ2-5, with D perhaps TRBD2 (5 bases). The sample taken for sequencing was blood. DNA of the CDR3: TGTGCCACCAGCGGTAGTGTCGCGGGAGAGACCCAGTACTTC. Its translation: CATSGSVAGETQYF.